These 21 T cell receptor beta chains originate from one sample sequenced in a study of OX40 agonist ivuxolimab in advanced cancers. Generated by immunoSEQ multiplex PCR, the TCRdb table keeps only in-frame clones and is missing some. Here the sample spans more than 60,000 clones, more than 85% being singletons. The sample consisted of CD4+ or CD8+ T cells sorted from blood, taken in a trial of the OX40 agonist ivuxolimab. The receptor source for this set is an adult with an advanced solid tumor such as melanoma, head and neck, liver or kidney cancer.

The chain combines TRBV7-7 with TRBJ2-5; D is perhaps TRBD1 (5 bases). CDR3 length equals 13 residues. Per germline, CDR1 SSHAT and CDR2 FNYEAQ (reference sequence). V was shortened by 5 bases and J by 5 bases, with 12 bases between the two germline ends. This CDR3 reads CASSRRQKETQYF. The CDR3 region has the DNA TGTGCCAGCAGCAGAAGACAGAAGGAGACCCAGTACTTC.

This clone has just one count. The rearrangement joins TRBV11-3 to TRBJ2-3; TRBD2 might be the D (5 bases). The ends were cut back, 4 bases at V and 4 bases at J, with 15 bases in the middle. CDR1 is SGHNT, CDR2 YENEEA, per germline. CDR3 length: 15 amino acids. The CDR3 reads CASSSGGVGADTQYF. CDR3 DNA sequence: TGTGCCAGCAGCTCCGGAGGAGTTGGGGCAGATACGCAGTATTTT.

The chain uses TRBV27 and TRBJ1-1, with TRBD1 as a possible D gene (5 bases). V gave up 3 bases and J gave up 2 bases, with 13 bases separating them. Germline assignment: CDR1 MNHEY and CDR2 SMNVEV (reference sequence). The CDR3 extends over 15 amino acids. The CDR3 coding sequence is TGTGCCAGCAGTTTGTTCTCAGGGACCAACACTGAAGCTTTCTTT. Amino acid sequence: CASSLFSGTNTEAFF.

Here the CDR3 DNA reads TGTGCCATCAGCATCAGGCTCAAATCAGCGTCCGATGACAATGAAAAACTGTTTTTT. Amino acids: CAISIRLKSASDDNEKLFF. V gene TRBV10-3 combines with J gene TRBJ1-4, with no clear D. There are 19 residues in the CDR3. V was trimmed by 6 bases and J by 5 bases, leaving 28 bases between them. CDR1 and CDR2 from the germline V gene are ENHRY and SYGVKD.

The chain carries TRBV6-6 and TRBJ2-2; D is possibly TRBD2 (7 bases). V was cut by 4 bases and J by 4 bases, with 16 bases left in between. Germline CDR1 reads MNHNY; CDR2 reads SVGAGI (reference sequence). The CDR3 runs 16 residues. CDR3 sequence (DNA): TGTGCCAGCAGTTCCGAGGGGGGGCCTAGCACCGGGGAGCTGTTTTTT. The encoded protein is CASSSEGGPSTGELFF.

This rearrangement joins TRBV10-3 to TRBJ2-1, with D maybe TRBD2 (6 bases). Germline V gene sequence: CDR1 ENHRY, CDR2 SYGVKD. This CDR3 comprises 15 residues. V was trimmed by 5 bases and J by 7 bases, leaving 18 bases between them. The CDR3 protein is CAISSPGPRGNEQFF. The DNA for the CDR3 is TGTGCCATCAGTAGCCCAGGGCCGCGGGGTAATGAGCAGTTCTTC.

The CDR3 DNA reads TGTGCCTCCGAGGGGCAGGAGAGCTCCTACGAGCAGTACTTC. Translated, it gives CASEGQESSYEQYF. This chain uses TRBV10-3 with TRBJ2-7; D is possibly TRBD1 or TRBD2 (5 bases each). CDR3 size: 14 residues. V dropped 11 bases and J dropped 0 bases, with 17 bases sitting between them. Germline V CDR1 and CDR2: ENHRY, SYGVKD.

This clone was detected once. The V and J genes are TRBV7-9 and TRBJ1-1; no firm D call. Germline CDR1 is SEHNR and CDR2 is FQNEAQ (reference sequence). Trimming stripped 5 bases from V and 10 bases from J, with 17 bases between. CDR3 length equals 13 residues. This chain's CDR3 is CASSTRVLNRAFF. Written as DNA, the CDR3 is TGTGCCAGCAGCACCCGGGTTTTGAATCGAGCTTTCTTT.

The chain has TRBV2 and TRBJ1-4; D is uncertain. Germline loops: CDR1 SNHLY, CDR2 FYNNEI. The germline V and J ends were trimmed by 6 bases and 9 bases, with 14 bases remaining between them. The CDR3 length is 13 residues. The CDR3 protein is CASRQTGFQKLFF. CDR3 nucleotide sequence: TGTGCCAGCAGACAGACCGGATTCCAAAAACTGTTTTTT. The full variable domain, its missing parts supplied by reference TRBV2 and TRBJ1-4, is EPEVTQTPSHQVTQMGQEVILRCVPISNHLYFYWYRQILGQKVEFLVSFYNNEISEKSEIFDDQFSVERPDGSNFTLKIRSTKLEDSAMYFCASRQTGFQKLFFGSGTQLSVL.

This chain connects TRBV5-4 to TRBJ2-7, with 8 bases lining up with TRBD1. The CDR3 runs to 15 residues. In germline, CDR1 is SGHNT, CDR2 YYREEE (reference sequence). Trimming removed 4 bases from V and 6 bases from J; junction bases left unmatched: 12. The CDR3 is CASSPNRDRSSEQYF. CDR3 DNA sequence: TGTGCCAGCAGCCCAAACCGGGACAGGTCGAGCGAGCAGTACTTC.

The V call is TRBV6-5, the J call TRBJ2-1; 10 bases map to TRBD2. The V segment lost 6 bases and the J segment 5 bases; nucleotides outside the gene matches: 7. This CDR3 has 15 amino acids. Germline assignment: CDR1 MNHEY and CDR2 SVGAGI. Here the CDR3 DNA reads TGTGCCAGCAGCCACCCAGCGGGGGGGCACAATGAGCAGTTCTTC. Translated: CASSHPAGGHNEQFF.

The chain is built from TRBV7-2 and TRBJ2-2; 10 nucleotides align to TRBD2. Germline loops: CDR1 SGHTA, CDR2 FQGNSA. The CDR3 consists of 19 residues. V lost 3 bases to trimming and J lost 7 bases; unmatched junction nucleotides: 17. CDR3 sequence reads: CASSFRLRGPSGSDGELFF. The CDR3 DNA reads TGTGCCAGCAGCTTTCGTCTTCGGGGGCCTAGCGGGAGCGACGGGGAGCTGTTTTTT. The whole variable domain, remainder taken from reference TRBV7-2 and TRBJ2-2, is GAGVSQSPSNKVTEKGKDVELRCDPISGHTALYWYRQSLGQGLEFLIYFQGNSAPDKSGLPSDRFSAERTGGSVSTLTIQRTQQEDSAVYLCASSFRLRGPSGSDGELFFGEGSRLTVL.

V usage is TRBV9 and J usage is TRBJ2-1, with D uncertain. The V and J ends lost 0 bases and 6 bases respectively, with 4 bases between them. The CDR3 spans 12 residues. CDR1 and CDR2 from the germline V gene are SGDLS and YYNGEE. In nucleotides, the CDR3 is TGTGCCAGCAGCGTAGGGGCCAATGAGCAGTTCTTC. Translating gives CASSVGANEQFF. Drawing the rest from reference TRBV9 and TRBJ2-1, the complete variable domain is DSGVTQTPKHLITATGQRVTLRCSPRSGDLSVYWYQQSLDQGLQFLIQYYNGEERAKGNILERFSAQQFPDLHSELNLSSLELGDSALYFCASSVGANEQFFGPGTRLTVL.

The CDR3 DNA follows: TGTGCTAGTGGTTTGCCCTCGGTTAGTGGAAACACCATATATTTT. Amino acids: CASGLPSVSGNTIYF. The V call is TRBV12-5, the J call TRBJ1-3; unclear D gene. CDR3 length: 15 amino acids. Trimming took 2 bases from V and 3 from J, leaving 11 bases between them. Germline V CDR1 and CDR2: LGHNT, FRNRAP.

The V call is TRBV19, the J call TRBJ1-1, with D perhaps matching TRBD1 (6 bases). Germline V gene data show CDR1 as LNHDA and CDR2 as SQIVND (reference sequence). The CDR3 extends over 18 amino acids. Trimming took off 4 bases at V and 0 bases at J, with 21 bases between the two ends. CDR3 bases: TGTGCCAGTAGTACACGCTACCTACGGACAGATATGAACACTGAAGCTTTCTTT. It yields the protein CASSTRYLRTDMNTEAFF.

The CDR3 DNA reads as TGTGCCAGCTCACCAGGACAGGGAACGAGTGGAAACACCATATATTTT. It is translated as CASSPGQGTSGNTIYF. V and J are TRBV18 and TRBJ1-3; 8 nucleotides agree with TRBD1. CDR3 length: 16 residues. J gave up 3 bases and V 2 bases, and 6 bases lay outside the gene matches. Germline CDR1 and CDR2: KGHSH and LQKENI.

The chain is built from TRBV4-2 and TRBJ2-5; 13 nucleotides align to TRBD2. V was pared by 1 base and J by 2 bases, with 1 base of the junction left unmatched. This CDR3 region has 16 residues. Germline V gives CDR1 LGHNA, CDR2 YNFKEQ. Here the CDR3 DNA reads TGTGCCAGCAGCCAAGGGACTAGCGGGGGTCAAGAGACCCAGTACTTC. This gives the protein CASSQGTSGGQETQYF.

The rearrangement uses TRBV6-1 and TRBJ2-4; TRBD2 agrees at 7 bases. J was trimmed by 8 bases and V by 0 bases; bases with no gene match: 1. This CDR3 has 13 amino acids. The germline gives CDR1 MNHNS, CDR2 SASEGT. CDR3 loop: CASSEARGDIQYF. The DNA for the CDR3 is TGTGCCAGCAGTGAAGCTCGGGGGGACATTCAGTACTTC.

CDR3: CASRPGATSTDTQYF. The CDR3 bases are TGTGCCAGCAGGCCGGGGGCGACGAGCACAGATACGCAGTATTTT. This chain uses TRBV27 with TRBJ2-3; possibly TRBD1 or TRBD2 for D (6 bases each). The germline V and J ends were trimmed by 6 bases and 0 bases, with 13 bases remaining between them. CDR3 length: 15 residues. In germline, CDR1 is MNHEY, CDR2 SMNVEV (reference sequence).

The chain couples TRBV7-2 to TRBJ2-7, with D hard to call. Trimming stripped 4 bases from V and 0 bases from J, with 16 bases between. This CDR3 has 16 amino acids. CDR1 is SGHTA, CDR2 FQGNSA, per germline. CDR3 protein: CASSSDGRSVSYEQYF. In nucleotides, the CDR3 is TGTGCCAGCAGCTCCGACGGACGATCAGTCTCCTACGAGCAGTACTTC. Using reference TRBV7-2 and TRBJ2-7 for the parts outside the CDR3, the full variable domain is GAGVSQSPSNKVTEKGKDVELRCDPISGHTALYWYRQSLGQGLEFLIYFQGNSAPDKSGLPSDRFSAERTGGSVSTLTIQRTQQEDSAVYLCASSSDGRSVSYEQYFGPGTRLTVT.

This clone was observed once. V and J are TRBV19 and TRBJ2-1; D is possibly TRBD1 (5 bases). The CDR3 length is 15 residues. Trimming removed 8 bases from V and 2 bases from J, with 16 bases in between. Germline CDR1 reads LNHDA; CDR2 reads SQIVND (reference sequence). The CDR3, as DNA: TGTGCCAGTCGTAGCAAGGGGTTTGCCTACAATGAGCAGTTCTTC. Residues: CASRSKGFAYNEQFF.